This is a list of T cell receptor beta chains from one sample in a study of shared clonotypes between healthy human individuals. The protocol was immunoSEQ multiplex PCR, while the TCRdb copy is restricted to in-frame clones and leaves out a portion. The sample has about 2.3 million clones; approximately 95% are singletons. Specimen: naive CD4+ T cells from PBMCs. The origin of the receptors is a man younger than 35 in good health. Some clones in this sample may be carry-over from other donors' samples. CDR3s include the opening cysteine and the closing phenylalanine or tryptophan. D genes are given only for firm matches. Clone size appears in some rows only: once, few, many, or a class for an expanded clone.

v_call	d_call	clone_size	j_call	cdr3_aa	cdr3_nt
TRBV2	TRBD1	-	TRBJ2-3	CASSSGPGRGLVSTDTQYF	TGTGCCAGCAGCAGTGGGCCGGGCAGGGGGCTGGTCTCCACAGATACGCAGTATTTT
TRBV7-8	-	-	TRBJ1-5	CASSRWGNQPQHF	TGTGCCAGCAGCCGTTGGGGCAATCAGCCCCAGCATTTT
TRBV18	-	-	TRBJ2-7	CASSPGTVSGEQYF	TGTGCCAGCTCACCAGGGACGGTCTCGGGGGAGCAGTACTTC
TRBV28	-	-	TRBJ2-1	CASSFGGALYNEQFF	TGTGCCAGCAGTTTTGGAGGGGCGCTCTACAATGAGCAGTTCTTC
TRBV10-3	-	-	TRBJ2-7	CAISDSRGRDYEQYF	TGTGCCATCAGTGACTCAAGGGGTCGGGATTACGAGCAGTACTTC
TRBV5-4	-	-	TRBJ2-3	CASIPDYADTQYF	TGTGCCAGCATTCCAGACTATGCAGATACGCAGTATTTT
TRBV18	-	-	TRBJ1-2	CASSPDPGGIYGYTF	TGTGCCAGCTCACCAGACCCGGGGGGGATCTATGGCTACACCTTC
TRBV7-9	-	-	TRBJ1-2	CASSLSGRYFYGYTF	TGTGCCAGCAGCTTAAGTGGCAGGTACTTCTATGGCTACACCTTC
TRBV5-6	TRBD2	-	TRBJ2-5	CASSLGTSGETQYF	TGTGCCAGCAGCTTAGGGACTAGCGGAGAGACCCAGTACTTC
TRBV11-1	-	-	TRBJ2-7	CASSLGLGSYEQYF	TGTGCCAGCAGCCTCGGGTTGGGGAGCTACGAGCAGTACTTC
TRBV5-1	-	few	TRBJ1-1	CASSLFRGNTEAFF	TGCGCCAGCAGCTTGTTCCGCGGTAACACTGAAGCTTTCTTT
TRBV5-1	-	-	TRBJ2-5	CASSLGSETQYF	TGCGCCAGCAGCTTGGGGTCGGAGACCCAGTACTTC
TRBV28	TRBD1	-	TRBJ2-7	CASSLGQPLNYEQYF	TGTGCCAGCAGTTTGGGACAGCCACTAAACTACGAGCAGTACTTC
TRBV9	-	-	TRBJ1-4	CASSVGGLEKLFF	TGTGCCAGCAGCGTAGGGGGACTGGAAAAACTGTTTTTT
TRBV4-2	TRBD2	-	TRBJ2-1	CASSEGLAGSYNEQFF	TGTGCCAGCAGCGAGGGACTAGCGGGCTCCTACAATGAGCAGTTCTTC
TRBV5-1	-	once	TRBJ1-5	CASSPDGGGWPQHF	TGCGCCAGCAGCCCTGACGGCGGCGGGTGGCCCCAGCATTTT
TRBV19	TRBD1	-	TRBJ1-1	CASSTIPGQGITGEAFF	TGTGCCAGTAGTACAATCCCGGGACAGGGGATTACGGGTGAAGCTTTCTTT
TRBV5-1	-	-	TRBJ1-1	CASSSLGTPEAFF	TGCGCCAGCAGCTCCCTTGGGACCCCTGAAGCTTTCTTT
TRBV11-3	-	-	TRBJ2-2	CASSRTGSNTGELFF	TGTGCCAGCAGTAGAACAGGTTCAAACACCGGGGAGCTGTTTTTT
TRBV5-4	-	-	TRBJ2-1	CASSLESELSYNEQFF	TGTGCCAGCAGCTTGGAATCGGAACTCTCCTACAATGAGCAGTTCTTC
TRBV28	TRBD2	-	TRBJ2-1	CASSSGGRGYNEQFF	TGTGCCAGCAGTTCGGGCGGGAGGGGGTACAATGAGCAGTTCTTC
TRBV30	-	-	TRBJ2-2	CAWRGSYTGELFF	TGTGCCTGGAGGGGTTCATACACCGGGGAGCTGTTTTTT
TRBV4-3	-	-	TRBJ1-2	CASSQTSGEGNGYTF	TGCGCCAGCAGCCAAACGAGCGGAGAGGGGAACGGCTACACCTTC
TRBV19	-	once	TRBJ2-6	CASSIPRKNSGANVLTF	TGTGCCAGTAGTATCCCCAGGAAGAACTCTGGGGCCAACGTCCTGACTTTC
TRBV27	-	-	TRBJ1-1	CASSLGGTPNTEAFF	TGTGCCAGCAGTTTAGGAGGGACACCGAACACTGAAGCTTTCTTT
TRBV6-1	TRBD1	-	TRBJ1-1	CVSSQQGAWTEAFF	TGTGTCAGCAGTCAACAGGGGGCCTGGACTGAAGCTTTCTTT
TRBV30	-	-	TRBJ1-2	CAWSARTASYGYTF	TGTGCCTGGAGTGCTCGGACAGCCTCCTATGGCTACACCTTC
TRBV11-2	-	-	TRBJ2-2	CASSLVRNTGELFF	TGTGCCAGCAGCTTAGTTCGCAACACCGGGGAGCTGTTTTTT
TRBV28	TRBD1	-	TRBJ2-7	CASSSYGTGRGEQYF	TGTGCCAGCAGCTCCTATGGGACAGGACGGGGCGAGCAGTACTTC
TRBV5-6	-	-	TRBJ2-5	CASSAGQGQETQYF	TGTGCCAGCAGCGCCGGGCAGGGGCAAGAGACCCAGTACTTC
TRBV6-1	-	once	TRBJ2-7	CASSEAENYEQYF	TGTGCCAGCAGTGAAGCAGAGAACTACGAGCAGTACTTC
TRBV19	TRBD1	-	TRBJ2-2	CASSIGGTVPGELFF	TGTGCCAGTAGTATAGGGGGGACAGTCCCCGGGGAGCTGTTTTTT
TRBV7-9	TRBD1	once	TRBJ2-1	CASSYRDRYNEQFF	TGTGCCAGCAGCTACCGGGACAGATACAATGAGCAGTTCTTC
TRBV6-1	TRBD1	-	TRBJ2-5	CASRGRDRVQETQYF	TGTGCCAGCAGGGGCCGGGACAGGGTTCAAGAGACCCAGTACTTC
TRBV9	-	once	TRBJ2-3	CASSPHPDTDTQYF	TGTGCCAGCAGTCCACACCCAGACACAGATACGCAGTATTTT
TRBV6-1	-	-	TRBJ1-3	CASSITPTSGNTIYF	TGTGCCAGCAGTATTACCCCGACTTCTGGAAACACCATATATTTT
TRBV7-3	TRBD2	-	TRBJ2-5	CASSPSGPQETQYF	TGTGCCAGCAGCCCTAGCGGGCCCCAAGAGACCCAGTACTTC
TRBV11-3	-	-	TRBJ1-1	CASSSGATEAFF	TGTGCCAGCAGCTCGGGGGCCACTGAAGCTTTCTTT
TRBV28	TRBD1	-	TRBJ2-4	CASSLGTVKNIQYF	TGTGCCAGCAGCTTGGGGACAGTTAAAAACATTCAGTACTTC
TRBV29-1	-	-	TRBJ2-5	CSVAREGHGETQYF	TGCAGCGTTGCAAGGGAAGGACATGGCGAGACCCAGTACTTC
TRBV2	-	-	TRBJ2-2	CASKFSPAGTTGELFF	TGTGCCAGCAAGTTCTCTCCGGCAGGGACCACCGGGGAGCTGTTTTTT
TRBV28	TRBD1	once	TRBJ1-4	CASSGTVATNEKLFF	TGTGCCAGCAGTGGGACAGTTGCAACTAATGAAAAACTGTTTTTT
TRBV4-1	TRBD2	-	TRBJ2-7	CASSRLPGGGLDEQYF	TGCGCCAGCAGCCGCCTCCCGGGGGGAGGACTGGACGAGCAGTACTTC
TRBV5-4	TRBD1	-	TRBJ2-6	CASSPTGILSGANVLTF	TGTGCCAGCAGCCCGACAGGGATCCTCTCTGGGGCCAACGTCCTGACTTTC
TRBV28	TRBD1	-	TRBJ2-1	CASSRTGQLQFF	TGTGCCAGCAGCCGAACGGGACAGTTGCAGTTCTTC
TRBV30	-	-	TRBJ1-3	CAWSVMGQPGNTIYF	TGTGCCTGGAGTGTAATGGGACAACCTGGAAACACCATATATTTT